Sequencing of this T cell receptor beta chain was carried out in a study of CD8 T cells in ankylosing spondylitis. Study-level results: For ankylosing spondylitis blood, a TCR beta motif of under ten highly homologous variants appeared characteristic. Within matched ankylosing spondylitis synovial fluid, disease-linked clones were reportedly significantly enriched. Disease-linked clones displayed a CD8+ phenotype and appeared relatively rarely in peripheral blood.

At least ten counts were recorded for this clonotype. Its specificity is unknown. V was clipped by 6 bases and J by 14 bases; unmatched bases: 5. Germline V gives CDR1 SGHAT, CDR2 FQNNGV. The CDR3 is made up of 13 amino acids. For TCR beta, libraries came from quantitative 5'-RACE with molecular barcodes. A single record per CDR3 protein comes from TCRdb applying MiXCR to the 5' RACE reads. The sample lists some 120,000 distinct CDR3 sequences, roughly 13% occurring once. Sequencing was carried out using blood, either unsorted or a sorted T cell fraction (not recorded which). This chain links TRBV11-2 with TRBJ2-3; 16 bases agree with TRBD2. This TCR came from a female donor with ankylosing spondylitis or in good health (not recorded which). CDR3 in amino acids: CASRPGLAGGRYF. The CDR3 DNA sequence: TGTGCCAGCAGACCGGGACTAGCGGGAGGGAGGTATTTT. Together with reference TRBV11-2 and TRBJ2-3, the CDR3 gives the full variable domain: EAGVAQSPRYKIIEKRQSVAFWCNPISGHATLYWYQQILGQGPKLLIQFQNNGVVDDSQLPKDRFSAERLKGVDSTLKIQPAKLEDSAVYLCASRPGLAGGRYFGPGTRLTVL.